This paragraph covers one T cell receptor (beta chain) sequence. The sample comes from a study of cytomegalovirus exposure and HLA in healthy donors. V gave up 1 base and J gave up 4 bases, with 8 bases separating them. CDR3 length: 13 amino acids. CDR1 SNHLY and CDR2 FYNNEI come from the germline V gene. PCR employed 60 Vbeta and 13 Jbeta primers. Produced via immunoSEQ multiplex PCR; TCRdb's table is partial and in-frame only. This table lists 130,000 to 150,000 clones. The sequenced sample consisted of PBMCs. V and J are TRBV2 and TRBJ2-7, with D possibly TRBD1 on 6 matching bases. The clonotype originates from a male donor in good health and CMV-seronegative. The CDR3 loop reads CASSEGGTYEQYF. The CDR3 DNA sequence: TGTGCCAGCAGTGAAGGAGGGACATACGAGCAGTACTTC.